One and the same sample provided the 8 T cell receptor beta chains below, sequenced in a study of lymphopenia after photon versus proton radiotherapy. Sequenced by immunoSEQ multiplex PCR; TCRdb stores in-frame clones only, minus some. The table has 50,000 to 65,000 clones, roughly 87% seen once. The sequences come from peripheral blood, collected from a patient treated with proton-based radiotherapy. All receptors come from a man older than 75 with esophageal cancer.

The chain carries TRBV6-5 and TRBJ1-4; the match to TRBD1 covers 8 bases. The junction had 7 bases not matched to a gene; V was cut back by 2 bases and J by 8 bases. This CDR3 comprises 15 residues. Germline CDR1 and CDR2: MNHEY and SVGAGI. CDR3 DNA: TGTGCCAGCAGTTACGCAGGGGGCCTTGGCGAAAAACTGTTTTTT. It encodes CASSYAGGLGEKLFF.

The V call is TRBV18, the J call TRBJ2-1; 10 bases are a match to TRBD2. V lost 3 bases to trimming and J lost 5 bases; unmatched junction nucleotides: 7. CDR3 length equals 16 residues. Germline CDR1 reads KGHSH; CDR2 reads LQKENI. The CDR3 nucleotides read TGTGCCAGCTCACCGGCTAGCGGGAGCTTCGACAATGAGCAGTTCTTC. Its translation is CASSPASGSFDNEQFF.

The rearrangement links TRBV18 to TRBJ2-5; 12 bases are shared with TRBD2. V dropped 3 bases and J dropped 5; count of bases not matched to a gene: 7. Germline V gives CDR1 KGHSH, CDR2 LQKENI. This CDR3 region has 16 residues. CDR3 nucleotide sequence: TGTGCCAGCTCACCCCGGACTAGCGGGATGGGTGAGACCCAGTACTTC. Its translation: CASSPRTSGMGETQYF.

This rearrangement joins TRBV5-1 to TRBJ2-7, with D uncertain. Trimming left V 0 bases short and J 6 bases short, with 10 bases between. This CDR3 region has 13 residues. Germline V gene data show CDR1 as SGHRS and CDR2 as YFSETQ. The CDR3 here is CASSLEQSGEQYF. As DNA, the CDR3 is TGCGCCAGCAGCTTGGAACAGTCGGGCGAGCAGTACTTC.

The chain uses TRBV27 and TRBJ1-1, with D maybe TRBD1 (6 bases). The CDR3 extends over 15 amino acids. The germline gives CDR1 MNHEY, CDR2 SMNVEV (reference sequence). Trimming took 3 bases from V and 1 from J, leaving 12 bases between them. The CDR3 protein is CASSFADSWNTEAFF. The DNA of the CDR3 is TGTGCCAGCAGTTTTGCGGACAGCTGGAACACTGAAGCTTTCTTT.

The chain uses TRBV4-2 and TRBJ2-3, with D uncertain. The germline V gene encodes CDR1 LGHNA and CDR2 YNFKEQ. This CDR3 has 12 residues. V lost 0 bases to trimming and J lost 7 bases, with 5 bases between them. The CDR3, as DNA: TGTGCCAGCAGCCAAGAAGTCCATACGCAGTATTTT. It encodes CASSQEVHTQYF.

The chain links TRBV11-3 to TRBJ2-3; D unresolved. Germline V gene sequence: CDR1 SGHNT, CDR2 YENEEA. CDR3 length equals 13 residues. V lost 4 bases, J lost 0 bases, and 5 bases lay in between. The CDR3 sequence: CASSSYSTDTQYF. CDR3 DNA sequence: TGTGCCAGCAGCTCCTACAGCACAGATACGCAGTATTTT.

This clone occurred a few times. The chain has TRBV5-1 and TRBJ1-6; 12 nucleotides line up with TRBD1. V trimming: 3 bases; J trimming: 11 bases; junction bases outside the gene matches: 6. Looked up from germline, CDR1 is SGHRS and CDR2 is YFSETQ. CDR3 length: 15 amino acids. For the CDR3, the DNA is TGCGCCAGCAGCTATGGGACAGGGGGCGGTACACCCCTCCACTTT. Translated: CASSYGTGGGTPLHF.